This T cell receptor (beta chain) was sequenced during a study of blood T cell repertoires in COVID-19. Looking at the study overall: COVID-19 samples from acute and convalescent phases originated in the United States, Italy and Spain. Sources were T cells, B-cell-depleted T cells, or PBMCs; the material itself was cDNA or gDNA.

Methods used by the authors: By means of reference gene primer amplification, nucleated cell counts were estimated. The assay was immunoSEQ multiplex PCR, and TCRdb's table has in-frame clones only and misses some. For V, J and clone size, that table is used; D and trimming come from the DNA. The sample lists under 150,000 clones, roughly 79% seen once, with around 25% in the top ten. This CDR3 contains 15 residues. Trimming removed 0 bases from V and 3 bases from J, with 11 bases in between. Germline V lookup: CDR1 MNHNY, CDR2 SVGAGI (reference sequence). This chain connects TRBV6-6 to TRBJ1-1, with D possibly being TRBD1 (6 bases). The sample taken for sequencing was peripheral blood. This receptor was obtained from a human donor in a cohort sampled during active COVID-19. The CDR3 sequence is CASSYSTGKDTEAFF. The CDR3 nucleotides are TGTGCCAGCAGTTACTCTACAGGGAAGGACACTGAAGCTTTCTTT.